This T cell receptor (beta chain) is drawn from a study of blood T cell repertoires in COVID-19 (dated by TCRdb to about 2020). Study-level background: Collaborator samples came from the United States, Italy and Spain and covered acute and convalescent phases of COVID-19. The material from the prospective study consisted of cDNA or gDNA derived from T cells, B-cell-depleted T cells, or PBMCs. Deeply sampled blood TCRbeta repertoires from subjects exposed to, actively infected with, or recovered from COVID-19 were included in the dataset. The repertoires were released in a freely available public database meant as a resource for research on the immune response to SARS-CoV-2. Samples were obtained from the ongoing ImmuneRACE study (first 160 participants) and from 1,254 subjects provided by 6 global collaborators. Sample metadata almost always included a de-identified subject ID, COVID-19 status, age in years and sex. Where available, HLA class I and class II types were obtained from metadata supplied by the sample provider rather than from assay-based typing.

Whole blood was collected in K2EDTA tubes by collaborating institutions according to the institutions' own protocols. For TCRbeta analysis, collaborators shipped samples in one of three forms: frozen whole blood, isolated PBMCs, or DNA extracted from either of those sample types. Taken from the germline V gene, the CDR1 and CDR2 loops are ENHRY and SYGVKD. Trimming leaves V shorter by 5 bases and J shorter by 4 bases, with the junction holding 21 bases beyond the gene matches. The CDR3 starts with the cysteine, ends with the phenylalanine, and has 20 residues. Kept here is only the CDR3 DNA, which spans 60 bases and is read in frame from base 1. As for this clone: Its antigen specificity is not known. No much larger clonotype is one base removed from it; base qualities were not supplied.

TCRbeta CDR3 regions were amplified from genomic DNA by means of the immunoSEQ Assay, a bias-controlled multiplex PCR. The authors processed their data as follows. Nucleated cell counts per sample were estimated from amplification of reference gene primers within the assay. To quantify the absolute abundance of each unique TCRbeta CDR3 rearrangement, sequence reads were collapsed and filtered. For each sample, productive Simpson clonality was calculated as the square root of Simpson's diversity index across productive rearrangements. Entries here come from immuneACCESS through TCRdb and include only in-frame sequences with V and J called. Some clones fail to appear in such tables; in the studies checked, an unresolved V gene covers under half of the shortfall, and the cause of the remainder is unknown. That table furnishes V, J and clone size, whereas the DNA furnished D and trimming. This sample comprises under 200,000 clones, 82% of them detected only once. The ten top clones hold 5.2% of the sample.

Broad study findings and their caveats: Clinical and demographic metadata were provided uncurated, with the amount varying by source and participant.

The sequence joins TRBV10-3 to TRBJ1-1, with TRBD1 identical over 11 junction bases. The TCR comes from a woman aged 25 to 39 with acute or convalescent COVID-19. The specimen sequenced was peripheral blood. DNA sequence: TGTGCCATCAGTTCAACGGTGGCGGGGGACAGGGGGGATGTACGCACTGAAGCTTTCTTT. Its protein reads: CAISSTVAGDRGDVRTEAFF.